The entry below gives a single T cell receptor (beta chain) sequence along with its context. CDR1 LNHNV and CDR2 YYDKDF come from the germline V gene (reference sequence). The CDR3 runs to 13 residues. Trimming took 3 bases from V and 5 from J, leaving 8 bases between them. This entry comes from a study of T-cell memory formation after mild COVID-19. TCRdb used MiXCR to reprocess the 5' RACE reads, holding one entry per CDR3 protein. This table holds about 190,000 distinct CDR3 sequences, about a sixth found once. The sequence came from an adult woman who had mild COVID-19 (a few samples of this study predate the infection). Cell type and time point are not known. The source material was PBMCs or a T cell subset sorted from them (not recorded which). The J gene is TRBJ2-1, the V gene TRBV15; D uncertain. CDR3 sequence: CATSSDLDNEQFF. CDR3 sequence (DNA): TGTGCCACCAGCAGTGATTTAGACAATGAGCAGTTCTTC.